These T cell receptor beta chains were read from a single sample in a study of response to subunit inactivated influenza vaccine. MiXCR, run by TCRdb on the RT-PCR reads, gives a single entry per CDR3 protein. This sample has more than 200,000 distinct CDR3 sequences; more than 10% occur once, and the top ten carry 7.8%. This sample comprised non-naive T cells sorted from PBMCs, obtained less than 15 days before vaccination. The receptors were gathered from a man in his forties or fifties who received an inactivated influenza vaccine. Each CDR3 is given with its conserved first and last residue. D genes are given only for firm matches. Clone size appears in some rows only: once, few, many, or a class for an expanded clone.

CDR3 protein,CDR3 DNA,V gene,D gene,clone size,CDR3 length,J gene
CASRDNVNTEAFF,TGCGCCAGCAGAGATAATGTGAACACTGAAGCTTTCTTT,TRBV5-1,NA,few,13,TRBJ1-1
CSARKVANTEAFF,TGCAGTGCTAGGAAGGTTGCGAACACTGAAGCTTTCTTT,TRBV20-1,NA,NA,13,TRBJ1-1
CASNLGTSDTDTQYF,TGTGCCAGCAACCTTGGGACTAGCGACACAGATACGCAGTATTTT,TRBV12-3/TRBV12-4,TRBD2,many,15,TRBJ2-3
CASSYFSDKSYEQYF,TGTGCCAGCAGCTACTTCTCAGACAAATCCTACGAGCAGTACTTC,TRBV11-2,NA,few,15,TRBJ2-7
CASSPISYSNEQFF,TGTGCCAGCAGCCCGATTTCGTATTCCAATGAGCAGTTCTTC,TRBV7-8,NA,NA,14,TRBJ2-1
CASSYALAPGGAGSYEQYF,TGTGCCAGCAGTTACGCCCTCGCTCCAGGGGGCGCGGGATCCTACGAGCAGTACTTC,TRBV6-5,TRBD1,NA,19,TRBJ2-7
CSTISGSSYEQYF,TGCAGTACAATTAGCGGGAGCTCCTACGAGCAGTACTTC,TRBV20-1,TRBD2,many,13,TRBJ2-7
CASSLVQTRKETQYF,TGTGCCAGCAGTTTGGTCCAGACAAGGAAAGAGACCCAGTACTTC,TRBV28,NA,NA,15,TRBJ2-5
CASSLGGPQETQYF,TGTGCCAGCAGTTTAGGGGGCCCCCAAGAGACCCAGTACTTC,TRBV12-3/TRBV12-4,NA,many,14,TRBJ2-5
CATSRLIDSVNGYTF,TGTGCCACCAGCAGGTTGATCGACAGCGTTAATGGCTACACCTTC,TRBV15,NA,few,15,TRBJ1-2
CASRPSGAGETQYF,TGCGCCAGCAGGCCTAGCGGCGCGGGGGAGACCCAGTACTTC,TRBV5-1,TRBD2,many,14,TRBJ2-5
CASSPRDRGQQETQYF,TGTGCCAGCAGCCCTCGGGACAGGGGGCAACAAGAGACCCAGTACTTC,TRBV7-6,TRBD1,NA,16,TRBJ2-5
CASRDSGTVNTEAFF,TGCGCCAGCAGGGACTCCGGGACGGTGAACACTGAAGCTTTCTTT,TRBV5-1,NA,few,15,TRBJ1-1
CASSYSLTVRGEQYF,TGTGCCAGCAGTTACTCGCTTACGGTTCGTGGCGAGCAGTACTTC,TRBV6-2/TRBV6-3,NA,few,15,TRBJ2-7